These 28 T cell receptor beta chains share one sample of origin, sequenced in a study of beta chain features in type 1 diabetes. Isolated RNA was reverse transcribed in full, so expressed TCRB transcripts were sequenced. TCRdb's copy holds only in-frame clones and misses some; the assay was immunoSEQ multiplex PCR. The table includes 200,000 to 250,000 clones, 9.6% detected once. Input material: naive CD4+ T cells from blood. The receptors here all came from a woman between 18 and 29 years old in good health.

V and J are TRBV15 and TRBJ2-2, with 11 positions matching TRBD1. CDR3 length: 16 residues. J lost 5 bases, V lost 3 bases, and 5 bases had no gene match. Germline CDR1 and CDR2: LNHNV and YYDKDF (reference sequence). CDR3 sequence: CATSRGDRGVTGELFF. The DNA for the CDR3 is TGTGCCACCAGCAGGGGGGACAGGGGGGTGACCGGGGAGCTGTTTTTT.

The gene calls are TRBV5-4 and TRBJ2-7; 8 bases match TRBD1. The CDR3 has 14 residues. Germline-derived CDR1 and CDR2 are SGHNT and YYREEE (reference sequence). V was clipped by 4 bases and J by 0 bases; unmatched bases: 3. CDR3 DNA: TGTGCCAGCAGCCAGGGGGCCAGCTCCTACGAGCAGTACTTC. It translates to CASSQGASSYEQYF. The whole variable domain, remainder taken from reference TRBV5-4 and TRBJ2-7, is ETGVTQSPTHLIKTRGQQVTLRCSSQSGHNTVSWYQQALGQGPQFIFQYYREEENGRGNFPPRFSGLQFPNYSSELNVNALELDDSALYLCASSQGASSYEQYFGPGTRLTVT.

V is TRBV5-6 and J is TRBJ1-5; D gene ambiguous. Trimming stripped 0 bases from V and 0 bases from J, with 10 bases between. Germline assignment: CDR1 SGHDT and CDR2 YYEEEE. The CDR3 loop spans 16 amino acids. CDR3 coding DNA: TGTGCCAGCAGCTTGGGTGCAGGAAATAGCAATCAGCCCCAGCATTTT. It specifies CASSLGAGNSNQPQHF.

This clone was found a few times. The V call is TRBV2, the J call TRBJ1-6; TRBD1 matches 7 bases. Germline V gene sequence: CDR1 SNHLY, CDR2 FYNNEI. V gave up 5 bases and J gave up 5 bases; unmatched junction bases: 3. CDR3 length: 14 residues. The CDR3 bases are TGTGCCAGCAGTCCGCAGGGGGATAATTCACCCCTCCACTTT. As protein: CASSPQGDNSPLHF.

The chain recombines TRBV29-1 with TRBJ2-2, with D possibly TRBD2 on 6 matching bases. V gave up 4 bases and J gave up 3 bases, with 9 bases separating them. The CDR3 contains 13 residues. Germline V gene lookup returns CDR1 SQVTM and CDR2 ANQGSEA. This CDR3 reads CSVGPGDTGELFF. For the CDR3, the DNA is TGCAGCGTTGGTCCGGGGGACACCGGGGAGCTGTTTTTT.

This chain joins TRBV7-2 and TRBJ2-7, with 10 bases identical to TRBD1. Losses at the gene ends were 5 bases for V and 3 bases for J; bases not matched to a gene: 7. CDR3 length equals 15 residues. In germline, CDR1 is SGHTA, CDR2 FQGNSA. The CDR3 loop is CASSLDRGSSYEQYF. CDR3 DNA sequence: TGTGCCAGCAGCCTGGACAGGGGGAGTAGCTACGAGCAGTACTTC.

This clone was seen ten or more times. The rearrangement links TRBV6-5 to TRBJ1-1; D gene ambiguous. The CDR3 contains 13 residues. Trimming pared 0 bases from V and 8 bases from J, leaving 10 bases between. Germline V gene data show CDR1 as MNHEY and CDR2 as SVGAGI. In DNA, the CDR3 is TGTGCCAGCAGTTACTCGAGAGTGGTAGAAGCTTTCTTT. Encoded protein: CASSYSRVVEAFF.

V and J are TRBV27 and TRBJ1-1, with D perhaps matching TRBD1 (5 bases). Deletions cut 7 bases from V and 5 bases from J, with 17 bases between. Germline assignment: CDR1 MNHEY and CDR2 SMNVEV (reference sequence). The CDR3 extends over 14 amino acids. The CDR3 protein is CASTPLGRGTEAFF. The CDR3 nucleotides read TGTGCCAGCACCCCGCTGGGGAGGGGAACTGAAGCTTTCTTT.

The CDR3 loop reads CASSWTSGRYYNEQFF. For the CDR3, the DNA is TGTGCCAGCAGTTGGACTAGCGGGAGGTACTACAATGAGCAGTTCTTC. V usage is TRBV2 and J usage is TRBJ2-1, with 14 bases that match TRBD2. From germline, CDR1 is SNHLY and CDR2 FYNNEI. V shed 5 bases and J 3 bases; nucleotides not matched to a gene: 3. The CDR3 totals 16 residues. The variable domain in full, with the rest retrieved from reference TRBV2 and TRBJ2-1, is EPEVTQTPSHQVTQMGQEVILRCVPISNHLYFYWYRQILGQKVEFLVSFYNNEISEKSEIFDDQFSVERPDGSNFTLKIRSTKLEDSAMYFCASSWTSGRYYNEQFFGPGTRLTVL.

This clone was seen more than once but under ten times. CDR3 DNA: TGTGCCAGCAGTTTACGAACAGGGTTAGGGACTGAAGCTTTCTTT. Translating gives CASSLRTGLGTEAFF. The chain employs TRBV27 and TRBJ1-1; tentatively, D is TRBD1 (6 bases). The V end was cut by 2 bases, the J end by 5 bases, with 15 bases between. This CDR3 is built from 15 residues. Per germline, CDR1 MNHEY and CDR2 SMNVEV (reference sequence).

Comments on this clone: Relative to the germline gene, one junction end is altered; a read error may explain this. The V and J genes are TRBV5-1 and TRBJ2-2; maybe TRBD1 (5 bases). This CDR3 region has 15 residues. CDR1 is SGHRS and CDR2 is YFSETQ in the germline V gene. The CDR3 here is CASSFVQANTGELFF. In nucleotides, the CDR3 is TGTGCCAGCAGCTTCGTACAGGCGAACACCGGGGAGCTGTTTTTT.

The sample holds a few counts of this clone. V is TRBV11-2 and J is TRBJ1-1; D is undetermined. This CDR3 spans 15 amino acids. The V end lost 2 bases, the J end lost 4 bases, and 14 bases lay between the germline ends. Germline V lookup: CDR1 SGHAT, CDR2 FQNNGV. CDR3 in DNA: TGTGCCAGCAGCTTAAAAGCGGGCATGGGCACTGAAGCTTTCTTT. Translation: CASSLKAGMGTEAFF. The full variable domain, in which reference TRBV11-2 and TRBJ1-1 provide the parts outside the CDR3, is EAGVAQSPRYKIIEKRQSVAFWCNPISGHATLYWYQQILGQGPKLLIQFQNNGVVDDSQLPKDRFSAERLKGVDSTLKIQPAKLEDSAVYLCASSLKAGMGTEAFFGQGTRLTVV.

This clone was recorded a few times. The genes are TRBV5-1 and TRBJ2-1, with D perhaps matching TRBD1 (5 bases). Germline V gene lookup returns CDR1 SGHRS and CDR2 YFSETQ. V dropped 0 bases and J dropped 6 bases, with 13 bases sitting between them. The CDR3 loop spans 15 amino acids. The CDR3 sequence: CASSLGGLVANEQFF. CDR3 DNA sequence: TGCGCCAGCAGCTTGGGGGGCCTAGTAGCCAATGAGCAGTTCTTC.

The V and J genes are TRBV7-7 and TRBJ2-1; tentative D call: TRBD2 (5 bases). Germline V gene lookup returns CDR1 SSHAT and CDR2 FNYEAQ (reference sequence). The CDR3 length is 11 residues. Trimming left V 10 bases short and J 10 bases short, with 14 bases between. The CDR3: CATGQSGEQFF. The DNA for the CDR3 is TGTGCCACAGGTCAAAGCGGCGAGCAGTTCTTC.

The chain has TRBV27 and TRBJ2-7; TRBD2 matches at 14 bases. There are 16 residues in the CDR3. Per the germline V gene, CDR1 is MNHEY and CDR2 is SMNVEV (reference sequence). V shed 5 bases, J shed 7 bases, and the junction held 10 bases outside the gene matches. The CDR3 protein is CASSPSGTSGSQEQYF. DNA for the CDR3: TGTGCCAGCAGTCCCTCCGGGACTAGCGGGAGTCAAGAGCAGTACTTC.

This clone has just a few counts. The V call is TRBV5-4, the J call TRBJ2-3; 13 nucleotides match TRBD2. Germline CDR1 reads SGHNT; CDR2 reads YYREEE (reference sequence). The CDR3 sequence is 19 residues long. V was pared by 4 bases and J by 3 bases, with 14 bases of the junction left unmatched. The CDR3 nucleotides read TGTGCCAGCAGCACCACTAGCGGGAGGGCCTGGGTTGTAACAGATACGCAGTATTTT. Translated: CASSTTSGRAWVVTDTQYF.

This clone has just a few counts. The V gene is TRBV18, the J gene TRBJ2-5, with D possibly TRBD1 on 6 matching bases. In germline, CDR1 is KGHSH, CDR2 LQKENI. Trimming took off 2 bases at V and 5 bases at J, with 9 bases between the two ends. The length of the CDR3 is 13 residues. Written as DNA, the CDR3 is TGTGCCAGCTCACCAACAGGGTTCGAGACCCAGTACTTC. Amino acid sequence: CASSPTGFETQYF.

The V gene is TRBV6-5, the J gene TRBJ2-2, with 11 bases matching TRBD2. This CDR3 region has 16 residues. From germline, CDR1 is MNHEY and CDR2 SVGAGI. With V trimmed by 0 bases and J by 5 bases, 2 bases remained unmatched. The DNA for the CDR3 is TGTGCCAGCAGTTACTCGTGGACTAGCGGGACCGGGGAGCTGTTTTTT. This sequence encodes CASSYSWTSGTGELFF.

This clone was counted a few times. V gene TRBV19 combines with J gene TRBJ1-5; 10 nucleotides line up with TRBD1. With 4 bases clipped from V and 4 bases from J, the junction kept 7 bases outside the gene matches. This CDR3 contains 16 residues. Germline values: CDR1 LNHDA, CDR2 SQIVND (reference sequence). Here the CDR3 DNA reads TGTGCCAGTAGTACTCAGGGGGACAGGGGAAATCAGCCCCAGCATTTT. Protein product: CASSTQGDRGNQPQHF.

This clone was recorded at least ten times. The V and J genes are TRBV29-1 and TRBJ2-5, with a tentative D call TRBD1 (6 bases). This CDR3 region has 12 residues. V dropped 7 bases and J dropped 5 bases, with 14 bases sitting between them. Germline values: CDR1 SQVTM, CDR2 ANQGSEA. The CDR3 DNA follows: TGCAGCGCCATATCAGGGGCGGAGACCCAGTACTTC. It yields the protein CSAISGAETQYF.

CDR3 nucleotides: TGTGCCAGCAGCCAAGAGGCCAGGGTCGCATCCTTGAACACTGAAGCTTTCTTT. Protein sequence: CASSQEARVASLNTEAFF. This chain links TRBV4-2 with TRBJ1-1; possible D gene TRBD1, 5 bases. The CDR3 sequence is 18 residues long. Trimming shortened V by 0 bases and J by 0 bases, and 17 bases separated the two germline ends. CDR1 and CDR2 (germline): LGHNA, YNFKEQ.

Only a few counts were recorded for this clone. This chain connects TRBV11-2 to TRBJ1-4, with a possible D match to TRBD1 (5 bases). CDR3 length: 14 residues. Germline CDR1 reads SGHAT; CDR2 reads FQNNGV. V was pared by 8 bases and J by 3 bases, with 13 bases between. CDR3 residues: CASGQGLSNEKLFF. CDR3 sequence (DNA): TGTGCCAGCGGACAAGGGCTCTCTAATGAAAAACTGTTTTTT.

The V call is TRBV5-1, the J call TRBJ2-5; weak D call: TRBD2 (6 bases). The CDR3 spans 14 residues. The germline CDR1 and CDR2 sequences are SGHRS and YFSETQ. V was shortened by 3 bases and J by 6 bases, with 15 bases between the two germline ends. CDR3 nucleotide sequence: TGCGCCAGCAGCTCCGGGACGGAGGGGAAGACCCAGTACTTC. It codes for CASSSGTEGKTQYF.

This clone was seen a few times. The CDR3 coding sequence is TGCGCCAGCAGCTCGAGCGGGAGGGCATGGGAGCAGTACTTC. The encoded protein is CASSSSGRAWEQYF. The chain uses TRBV5-1 and TRBJ2-7, with 10 bases matching TRBD2. Germline CDR1 SGHRS, CDR2 YFSETQ. With 3 bases clipped from V and 7 bases from J, the junction kept 7 bases outside the gene matches. The CDR3 has 14 residues.

The V call is TRBV2, the J call TRBJ1-1; D gene unclear. The CDR3 is made up of 13 amino acids. Germline assignment: CDR1 SNHLY and CDR2 FYNNEI. Trimming left V 5 bases short and J 1 base short, with 8 bases between. The CDR3 bases are TGTGCCAGCAGTACCGACAAGAACACTGAAGCTTTCTTT. Protein: CASSTDKNTEAFF.

This clone was recorded many times. The chain employs TRBV9 and TRBJ2-7, with a weak D call TRBD2 (6 bases). The length of the CDR3 is 14 residues. The V and J ends lost 3 bases and 1 base respectively, with 11 bases between them. Germline CDR1 reads SGDLS; CDR2 reads YYNGEE. DNA of the CDR3: TGTGCCAGCAGCGGATCCGGGGGATCCTACGAGCAGTACTTC. Protein sequence: CASSGSGGSYEQYF.

A few counts support this clone. The chain carries TRBV19 and TRBJ2-5; the D gene is possibly TRBD2 (6 bases). Germline V CDR1 and CDR2: LNHDA, SQIVND (reference sequence). V shed 4 bases and J shed 9 bases, with 24 bases lying between them. This CDR3 contains 16 residues. CDR3 in amino acids: CASSTEVRGVRRAQYF. The CDR3 nucleotides read TGTGCCAGTAGTACCGAGGTACGGGGAGTCCGGAGGGCCCAGTACTTC.

V usage is TRBV10-1 and J usage is TRBJ2-1; the D gene is possibly TRBD2 (6 bases). This CDR3 comprises 13 residues. Germline values: CDR1 WNHNN, CDR2 SYGVQD (reference sequence). V was trimmed by 3 bases and J by 12 bases, leaving 15 bases between them. The CDR3 reads CASSETSNPPQFF. CDR3 in DNA: TGCGCCAGCAGTGAAACTAGCAACCCGCCGCAGTTCTTC.